A selection of T cell receptor beta chains follows, all from one sample in a study of neurological immune-mediated disorders. Using its own MiXCR run on the 5' RACE reads, TCRdb lists one record per CDR3 protein. The table lists roughly 70,000 distinct CDR3 sequences, 5.2% of them singletons. The sequenced material came from PBMCs. The receptor source for this set is a young woman with multiple sclerosis. The CDR3 runs from the conserved cysteine through the conserved F or W. Fields, in order: J gene, clone size, V gene, D gene, CDR3 protein, CDR3 DNA. A D gene is named only where the DNA matches it firmly. Clone size is stated in some rows and not others, as once, few, many or a class when expanded.

j_gene: TRBJ2-2; abundance: many; v_gene: TRBV20-1; d_gene: NA; CDR3aa: CSARDLAGELFF; CDR3nt: TGCAGTGCTAGAGATCTGGCCGGGGAGCTGTTTTTT
j_gene: TRBJ2-1; abundance: NA; v_gene: TRBV12-3/TRBV12-4; d_gene: TRBD1; CDR3aa: CASSLGQGASYNEQFF; CDR3nt: TGTGCCAGCAGCCTGGGACAGGGGGCTTCCTACAATGAGCAGTTCTTC
j_gene: TRBJ2-7; abundance: many; v_gene: TRBV5-1; d_gene: TRBD1; CDR3aa: CASSLEQTGNYEQYF; CDR3nt: TGCGCCAGCAGCTTGGAACAGACAGGGAATTACGAGCAGTACTTC
j_gene: TRBJ2-7; abundance: many; v_gene: TRBV4-1; d_gene: NA; CDR3aa: CASSPSYRAMNEQYF; CDR3nt: TGCGCCAGCAGCCCAAGTTACAGGGCCATGAACGAGCAGTACTTC
j_gene: TRBJ2-7; abundance: many; v_gene: TRBV5-6; d_gene: NA; CDR3aa: CASSSGSGSGHEQYF; CDR3nt: TGTGCCAGCAGCTCGGGATCGGGTAGCGGCCACGAGCAGTACTTC
j_gene: TRBJ1-2; abundance: many; v_gene: TRBV11-2; d_gene: NA; CDR3aa: CASNPLGETSSNYGYTF; CDR3nt: TGTGCCAGCAACCCTCTCGGGGAGACCTCCTCCAACTATGGCTACACCTTC
j_gene: TRBJ2-7; abundance: many; v_gene: TRBV15; d_gene: NA; CDR3aa: CATSRGGDSHEQYF; CDR3nt: TGTGCCACCAGCAGAGGAGGGGATTCCCACGAGCAGTACTTC
j_gene: TRBJ2-3; abundance: NA; v_gene: TRBV2; d_gene: TRBD2; CDR3aa: CASRRRGVVSTDTQYF; CDR3nt: TGTGCCAGCCGGAGGCGGGGGGTCGTTAGCACAGATACGCAGTATTTT
j_gene: TRBJ2-1; abundance: many; v_gene: TRBV29-1; d_gene: TRBD1; CDR3aa: CSVTGVSSYNEQFF; CDR3nt: TGCAGCGTTACAGGGGTGAGCTCCTACAATGAGCAGTTCTTC
j_gene: TRBJ1-6; abundance: many; v_gene: TRBV29-1; d_gene: NA; CDR3aa: CSVRTGTGGDSPLNF; CDR3nt: TGCAGCGTCAGGACCGGTACTGGAGGTGATTCACCCCTCAACTTT
j_gene: TRBJ1-1; abundance: many; v_gene: TRBV2; d_gene: NA; CDR3aa: CASSVPGMNTEAFF; CDR3nt: TGTGCCAGCAGTGTTCCGGGCATGAACACTGAAGCTTTCTTT
j_gene: TRBJ2-7; abundance: NA; v_gene: TRBV5-5; d_gene: NA; CDR3aa: CASSLAPGLSYEQYF; CDR3nt: TGTGCCAGCAGCTTGGCTCCGGGACTTTCCTACGAGCAGTACTTC
j_gene: TRBJ2-5; abundance: many; v_gene: TRBV20-1; d_gene: NA; CDR3aa: CSARGGDETQYF; CDR3nt: TGCAGTGCTAGAGGGGGAGACGAGACCCAGTACTTC
j_gene: TRBJ2-3; abundance: many; v_gene: TRBV5-1; d_gene: TRBD2; CDR3aa: CASSFLGRGGHTDTQYF; CDR3nt: TGCGCCAGCAGCTTCCTCGGGCGGGGGGGCCATACGGATACGCAGTATTTT
j_gene: TRBJ2-5; abundance: few; v_gene: TRBV20-1; d_gene: NA; CDR3aa: CSAPGATERETQYF; CDR3nt: TGCAGTGCTCCCGGGGCCACGGAGCGGGAGACCCAGTACTTC
j_gene: TRBJ2-1; abundance: NA; v_gene: TRBV6-1; d_gene: NA; CDR3aa: CASSGRYTSTYNEQFF; CDR3nt: TGTGCCAGCAGTGGCAGGTACACGTCCACCTACAATGAGCAGTTCTTC
j_gene: TRBJ2-3; abundance: few; v_gene: TRBV5-1; d_gene: TRBD1; CDR3aa: CASRMGQGGADTQYF; CDR3nt: TGCGCCAGCAGAATGGGACAGGGGGGAGCAGATACGCAGTATTTT
j_gene: TRBJ2-3; abundance: many; v_gene: TRBV10-3; d_gene: NA; CDR3aa: CAISGGTPTDTQYF; CDR3nt: TGTGCCATCAGTGGAGGGACACCCACAGATACGCAGTATTTT
j_gene: TRBJ2-7; abundance: many; v_gene: TRBV5-6; d_gene: NA; CDR3aa: CASSPVTAGSYEQYF; CDR3nt: TGTGCCAGCAGCCCGGTTACGGCCGGTTCCTACGAGCAGTACTTC
j_gene: TRBJ2-3; abundance: many; v_gene: TRBV9; d_gene: NA; CDR3aa: CASSVDGEGRSVTDTQYF; CDR3nt: TGTGCCAGCAGCGTAGACGGGGAAGGACGGTCCGTCACAGATACGCAGTATTTT
j_gene: TRBJ2-6; abundance: many; v_gene: TRBV9; d_gene: NA; CDR3aa: CASREGTGANVLTF; CDR3nt: TGTGCCAGCAGGGAGGGAACTGGGGCCAACGTCCTGACTTTC
j_gene: TRBJ2-1; abundance: many; v_gene: TRBV5-1; d_gene: NA; CDR3aa: CASSAQPSGSGGDEQFF; CDR3nt: TGCGCCAGCAGCGCGCAGCCATCAGGGTCAGGTGGCGATGAGCAGTTCTTC
j_gene: TRBJ1-2; abundance: many; v_gene: TRBV15; d_gene: TRBD1; CDR3aa: CATSRLDRPNYGYTF; CDR3nt: TGTGCCACCAGCAGACTGGACAGGCCAAACTATGGCTACACCTTC
j_gene: TRBJ1-1; abundance: few; v_gene: TRBV5-1; d_gene: NA; CDR3aa: CASSLQMPGNTEAFF; CDR3nt: TGCGCCAGCAGCTTGCAGATGCCGGGGAACACTGAAGCTTTCTTT
j_gene: TRBJ2-7; abundance: many; v_gene: TRBV27; d_gene: TRBD2; CDR3aa: CASSPFSGSRLEQYF; CDR3nt: TGTGCCAGCAGTCCTTTTAGCGGGTCCCGGCTCGAGCAGTACTTC
j_gene: TRBJ1-3; abundance: many; v_gene: TRBV5-1; d_gene: NA; CDR3aa: CASSLGSGNTIYF; CDR3nt: TGCGCCAGCAGCTTGGGGTCTGGAAACACCATATATTTT
j_gene: TRBJ2-7; abundance: many; v_gene: TRBV20-1; d_gene: TRBD1; CDR3aa: CSARTGGTYEQYF; CDR3nt: TGCAGTGCCCGGACAGGGGGCACCTACGAGCAGTACTTC